Below, one T cell receptor beta chain is given with its context. The data originate from a study of blood T cell repertoires in COVID-19. Study context: Both acute and convalescent COVID-19 samples were obtained from the United States, Italy and Spain. T cells, B-cell-depleted T cells, or PBMCs provided the cDNA or gDNA that served as material.

J was trimmed by 1 base and V by 2 bases; bases with no gene match: 13. The CDR3 extends over 19 amino acids. Germline V gives CDR1 SGHTA, CDR2 FQGNSA. Authors' processing steps: The authors estimated nucleated cell counts from reference gene primer amplification. Sequencing used immunoSEQ multiplex PCR; TCRdb keeps in-frame clones, though not all of them. V and J calls and clone size follow that table, whereas D and trimming were derived from the DNA. The table shows 93,000 or so clones, with 85% to 90% occurring only once. The sample comprised peripheral blood. The TCR was taken from a human donor in a cohort sampled during active COVID-19. The chain joins TRBV7-2 to TRBJ2-3; 9 nucleotides agree with TRBD2. The CDR3 nucleotides read TGTGCCAGCAGCTTACTGGGGACTAGCTCAGGTGTCGGCACAGATACGCAGTATTTT. It is translated as CASSLLGTSSGVGTDTQYF. The full variable domain, rest sourced from reference TRBV7-2 and TRBJ2-3, is GAGVSQSPSNKVTEKGKDVELRCDPISGHTALYWYRQSLGQGLEFLIYFQGNSAPDKSGLPSDRFSAERTGGSVSTLTIQRTQQEDSAVYLCASSLLGTSSGVGTDTQYFGPGTRLTVL.